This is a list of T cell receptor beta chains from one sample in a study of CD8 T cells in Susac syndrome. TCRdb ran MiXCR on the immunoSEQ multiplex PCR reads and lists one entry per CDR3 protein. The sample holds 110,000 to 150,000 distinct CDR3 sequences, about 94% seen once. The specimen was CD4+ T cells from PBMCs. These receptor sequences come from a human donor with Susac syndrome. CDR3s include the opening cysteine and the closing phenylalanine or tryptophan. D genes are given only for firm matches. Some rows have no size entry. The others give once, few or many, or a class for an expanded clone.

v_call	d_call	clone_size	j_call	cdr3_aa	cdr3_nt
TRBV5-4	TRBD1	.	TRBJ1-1	CASSIRQGLNTEAFF	TGTGCCAGCAGCATACGACAGGGTTTGAACACTGAAGCTTTCTTT
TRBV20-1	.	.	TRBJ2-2	CSASADTGELFF	TGCAGTGCTAGCGCGGACACCGGGGAGCTGTTTTTT
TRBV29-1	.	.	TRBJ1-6	CSAQTGTSYNSPLHF	TGCAGCGCCCAGACGGGTACCTCCTATAATTCACCCCTCCACTTT
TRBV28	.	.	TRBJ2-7	CASTRPLSREQYF	TGTGCCAGCACCCGACCTTTATCCCGGGAGCAGTACTTC
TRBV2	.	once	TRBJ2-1	CASSGAGALSYNEQFF	TGTGCCAGCAGTGGGGCGGGGGCCTTATCCTACAATGAGCAGTTCTTC
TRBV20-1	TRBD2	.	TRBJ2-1	CSASAGGNNEQFF	TGCAGTGCTAGTGCGGGGGGAAACAATGAGCAGTTCTTC
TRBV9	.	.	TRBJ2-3	CASSVQALSTDTQYF	TGTGCCAGCAGCGTACAGGCCTTATCCACAGATACGCAGTATTTT
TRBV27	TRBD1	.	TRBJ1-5	CASSFQGVDNQPQHF	TGTGCCAGCAGTTTCCAGGGGGTTGACAATCAGCCCCAGCATTTT
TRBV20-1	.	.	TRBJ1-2	CSASGVGYGYTF	TGCAGTGCTAGTGGGGTTGGATATGGCTACACCTTC
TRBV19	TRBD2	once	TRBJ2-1	CASASGRGQFF	TGTGCCAGCGCTAGCGGGAGGGGGCAGTTCTTC
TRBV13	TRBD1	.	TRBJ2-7	CASTPPGQGGEQYF	TGTGCCAGCACCCCCCCGGGACAGGGAGGCGAGCAGTACTTC
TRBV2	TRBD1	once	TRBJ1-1	CASMTGQGNTEAFF	TGTGCCAGCATGACGGGACAGGGGAACACTGAAGCTTTCTTT
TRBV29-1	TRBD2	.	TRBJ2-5	CSVETSIAGGQETQYF	TGCAGCGTTGAAACGTCGATAGCGGGAGGTCAAGAGACCCAGTACTTC
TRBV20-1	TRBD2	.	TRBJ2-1	CSATTSGGLSSYNEQFF	TGCAGTGCCACGACTAGCGGGGGCCTGAGCTCCTACAATGAGCAGTTCTTC
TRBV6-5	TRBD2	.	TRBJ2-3	CASSLSGASTDTQYF	TGTGCCAGCAGCCTAAGCGGGGCTAGCACAGATACGCAGTATTTT
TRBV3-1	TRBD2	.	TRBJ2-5	CASSVYGGEETQYF	TGTGCCAGCAGTGTTTATGGGGGGGAAGAGACCCAGTACTTC
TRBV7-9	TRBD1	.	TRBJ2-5	CASSLDRGFGETQYF	TGTGCCAGCAGCCTGGACAGGGGGTTTGGAGAGACCCAGTACTTC
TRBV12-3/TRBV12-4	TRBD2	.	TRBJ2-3	CASSLGGSSRDTQYF	TGTGCCAGCAGTTTGGGCGGGAGTAGTAGGGATACGCAGTATTTT
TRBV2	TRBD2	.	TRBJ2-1	CASSRTSGRDEQFF	TGTGCCAGCAGCAGGACTAGCGGGAGGGATGAGCAGTTCTTC
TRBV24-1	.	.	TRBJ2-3	CATSDGRITDTQYF	TGTGCCACCAGTGATGGGCGGATCACAGATACGCAGTATTTT
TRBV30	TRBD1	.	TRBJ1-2	CAWSQTPNLTGTRVCGYTF	TGTGCCTGGAGCCAAACCCCCAACTTGACAGGGACTAGGGTTTGTGGCTACACCTTC
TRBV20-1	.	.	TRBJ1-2	CSASIMGANYGYTF	TGCAGTGCCTCGATTATGGGAGCTAACTATGGCTACACCTTC
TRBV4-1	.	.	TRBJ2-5	CASSQDQRASRRETQYF	TGCGCCAGCAGCCAAGATCAACGGGCATCTCGGAGAGAGACCCAGTACTTC
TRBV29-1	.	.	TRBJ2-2	CSVSPPGTTGELFF	TGCAGCGTCAGTCCTCCTGGGACCACCGGGGAGCTGTTTTTT
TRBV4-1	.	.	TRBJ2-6	CASSQEGTRSGANVLTF	TGCGCCAGCAGCCAAGAAGGGACGAGGTCTGGGGCCAACGTCCTGACTTTC
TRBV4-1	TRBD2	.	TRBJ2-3	CASSQAGLASTSTDTQYF	TGCGCCAGCAGCCAAGCGGGACTAGCGAGTACTAGCACAGATACGCAGTATTTT
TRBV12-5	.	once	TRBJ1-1	CASGLATGQHTEAFF	TGTGCTAGTGGTTTGGCCACAGGGCAGCACACTGAAGCTTTCTTT
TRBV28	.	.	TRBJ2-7	CASTIPFTGEQYF	TGTGCCAGCACGATACCTTTTACGGGCGAGCAGTACTTC
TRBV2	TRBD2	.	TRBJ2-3	CASSEAELAGGDTQYF	TGTGCCAGCAGTGAAGCGGAACTAGCGGGAGGAGATACGCAGTATTTT
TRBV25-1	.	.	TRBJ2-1	CASRTVGEQFF	TGTGCCAGCCGTACAGTCGGTGAGCAGTTCTTC
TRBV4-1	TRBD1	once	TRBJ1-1	CASSHGQEAFF	TGCGCCAGCAGCCATGGACAGGAGGCTTTCTTT
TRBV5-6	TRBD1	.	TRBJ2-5	CASSRTGGRRGLWETQYF	TGTGCCAGCAGCCGGACAGGGGGAAGACGGGGCCTATGGGAGACCCAGTACTTC
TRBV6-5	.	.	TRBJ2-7	CASSPPGRGAEQYF	TGTGCCAGCAGTCCCCCAGGTCGGGGAGCCGAGCAGTACTTC
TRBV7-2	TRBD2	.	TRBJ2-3	CASSLLAGGVADTQYF	TGTGCCAGCAGCTTACTAGCGGGGGGCGTGGCAGATACGCAGTATTTT
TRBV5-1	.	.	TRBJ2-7	CASRSSVDEQYF	TGCGCCAGCAGAAGTTCAGTAGACGAGCAGTACTTC
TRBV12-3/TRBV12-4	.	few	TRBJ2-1	CASSFSPNEQFF	TGTGCCAGCAGTTTCTCGCCCAATGAGCAGTTCTTC
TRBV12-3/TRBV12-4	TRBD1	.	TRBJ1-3	CASRLTGGTGNTIYF	TGTGCCAGCAGACTTACAGGGGGCACTGGAAACACCATATATTTT
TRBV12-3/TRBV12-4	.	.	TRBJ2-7	CASSSGSRQYF	TGTGCCAGCAGTTCAGGGTCAAGGCAGTACTTC
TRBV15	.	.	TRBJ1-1	CATSRDLVDKNTEAFF	TGTGCCACCAGCAGAGATCTCGTAGATAAGAACACTGAAGCTTTCTTT
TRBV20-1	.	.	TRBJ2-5	CSARDLRLARETQYF	TGCAGTGCTAGGGACTTGAGGCTAGCGCGGGAGACCCAGTACTTC
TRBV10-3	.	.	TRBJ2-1	CAVLGLGDNEQFF	TGTGCCGTACTTGGACTGGGGGATAATGAGCAGTTCTTC
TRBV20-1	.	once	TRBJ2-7	CSASRGRRGVEQYF	TGCAGTGCTAGTAGGGGACGGAGGGGCGTCGAGCAGTACTTC
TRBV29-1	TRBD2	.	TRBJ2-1	CSVEGLAGSYNEQFF	TGCAGCGTTGAAGGGTTAGCGGGATCCTACAATGAGCAGTTCTTC
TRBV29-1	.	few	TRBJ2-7	CSVGGRTTYEQYF	TGCAGCGTCGGCGGCAGAACTACCTACGAGCAGTACTTC
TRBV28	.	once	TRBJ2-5	CASSLGGQGGETQYF	TGTGCCAGCAGTCTCGGAGGACAAGGGGGGGAGACCCAGTACTTC
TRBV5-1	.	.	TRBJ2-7	CASSFGGTLYEQYF	TGCGCCAGCAGCTTTGGGGGAACGCTCTACGAGCAGTACTTC
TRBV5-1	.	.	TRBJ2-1	CASWAGLHVNEQFF	TGCGCCAGCTGGGCGGGTCTTCACGTAAATGAGCAGTTCTTC
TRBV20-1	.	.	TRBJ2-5	CSATDFIQETQYF	TGCAGTGCTACCGACTTCATACAAGAGACCCAGTACTTC
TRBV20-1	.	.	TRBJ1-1	CSARDLNTEAFF	TGCAGTGCTAGGGACCTGAACACTGAAGCTTTCTTT
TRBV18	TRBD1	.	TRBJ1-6	CASSLQGEFNSPLHF	TGTGCCAGCTCACTGCAGGGGGAATTTAATTCACCCCTCCACTTT
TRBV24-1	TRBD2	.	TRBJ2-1	CATTASSGPYNEQFF	TGTGCCACCACTGCCTCTAGCGGGCCCTACAATGAGCAGTTCTTC
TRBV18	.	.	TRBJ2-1	CASSPRTGVSYNEQFF	TGTGCCAGCTCCCCCCGTACGGGTGTCTCCTACAATGAGCAGTTCTTC
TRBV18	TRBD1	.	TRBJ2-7	CASSPSWGQAEQYF	TGTGCCAGCTCCCCGTCCTGGGGACAGGCGGAGCAGTACTTC
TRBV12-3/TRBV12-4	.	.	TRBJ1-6	CASSDNRVSPLHF	TGTGCCAGCAGCGACAACAGGGTTTCACCCCTCCACTTT
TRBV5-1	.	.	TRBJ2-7	CASSWEQSAYEQYF	TGCGCCAGCAGCTGGGAGCAGTCAGCGTACGAGCAGTACTTC